The TCR beta chain described here comes from a study of CD8 T cells in Susac syndrome. In contrast to the negatively isolated CD8+ and CD4+ T cells, TEMRA cells were FACS-enriched. Reverse transcription used about 0.5 to 1 ug RNA and random hexamers. The TCR beta CDR3 was amplified by immunoSEQ multiplex PCR across 54 Vbeta, 13 Jbeta. TCRdb called the immunoSEQ multiplex PCR reads again in MiXCR, with one record for every CDR3 protein. The top ten clones hold 0.085% to 0.095% of a sample with some 220,000 distinct CDR3 sequences, roughly 96% of them seen once. The junction had 3 bases not matched to a gene; V was cut back by 7 bases and J by 4 bases. The germline V gene encodes CDR1 SQVTM and CDR2 ANQGSEA. This CDR3 has 11 residues.

The sequence was obtained from a human donor with multiple sclerosis. V usage is TRBV29-1 and J usage is TRBJ1-2; TRBD1 matches 7 bases. Material for sequencing was CD4+ T cells from PBMCs. The CDR3: CSDSGGYGYTF. The CDR3 DNA reads as TGCAGCGACTCAGGGGGCTATGGCTACACCTTC.